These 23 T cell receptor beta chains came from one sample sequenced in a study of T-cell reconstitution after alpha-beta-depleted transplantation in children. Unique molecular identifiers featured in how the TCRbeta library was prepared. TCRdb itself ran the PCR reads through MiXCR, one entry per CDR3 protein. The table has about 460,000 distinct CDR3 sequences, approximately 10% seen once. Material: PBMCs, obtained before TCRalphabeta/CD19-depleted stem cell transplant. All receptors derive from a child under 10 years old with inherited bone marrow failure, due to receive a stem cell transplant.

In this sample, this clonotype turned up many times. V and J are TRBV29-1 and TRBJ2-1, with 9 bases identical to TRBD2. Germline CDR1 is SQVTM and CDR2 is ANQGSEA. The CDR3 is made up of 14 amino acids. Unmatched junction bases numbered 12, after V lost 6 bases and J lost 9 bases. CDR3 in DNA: TGCAGCGTCGAGCTAGCGGGACGGTTTGGTGAGCAGTTCTTC. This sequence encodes CSVELAGRFGEQFF.

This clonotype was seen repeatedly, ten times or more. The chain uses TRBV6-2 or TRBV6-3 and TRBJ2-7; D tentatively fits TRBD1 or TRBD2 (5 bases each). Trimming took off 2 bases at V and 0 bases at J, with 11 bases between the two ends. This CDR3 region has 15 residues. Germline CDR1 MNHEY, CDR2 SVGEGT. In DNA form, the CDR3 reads TGTGCCAGCAGTTACGCCGGGACGGTCTCCTACGAGCAGTACTTC. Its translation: CASSYAGTVSYEQYF.

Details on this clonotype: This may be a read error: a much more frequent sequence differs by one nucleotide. CDR3 sequence (DNA): TGTGCCAGCAGTTTAGGTCTGGGTTCTGGGGCCAACGTCCTGCCTTTC. Residues: CASSLGLGSGANVLPF. This chain connects TRBV12-3 or TRBV12-4 to TRBJ2-6, with D possibly TRBD1 on 5 matching bases. The CDR3 sequence is 16 residues long.

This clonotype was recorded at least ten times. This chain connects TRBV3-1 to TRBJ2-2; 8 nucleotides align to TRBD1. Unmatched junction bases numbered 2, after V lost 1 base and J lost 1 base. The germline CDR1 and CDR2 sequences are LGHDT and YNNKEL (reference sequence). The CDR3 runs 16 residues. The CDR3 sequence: CASSQVGQENTGELFF. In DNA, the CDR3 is TGTGCCAGCAGCCAAGTGGGACAGGAGAACACCGGGGAGCTGTTTTTT.

CDR3: CASRPSGRLNNEQFF. CDR3 coding DNA: TGTGCCAGCAGACCGAGCGGGAGGCTGAACAATGAGCAGTTCTTC. The rearrangement joins TRBV12-3 or TRBV12-4 to TRBJ2-1, with TRBD2 matching 9 bases. Trimming took 6 bases from V and 5 from J; bases not matched to a gene: 8. The CDR3 extends over 15 amino acids.

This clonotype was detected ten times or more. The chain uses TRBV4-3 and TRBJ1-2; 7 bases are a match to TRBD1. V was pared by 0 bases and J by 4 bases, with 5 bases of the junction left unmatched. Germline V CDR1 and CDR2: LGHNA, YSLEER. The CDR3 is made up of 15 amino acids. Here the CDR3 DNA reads TGCGCCAGCAGCCAAGAGTCGGGACAGACCTATGGCTACACCTTC. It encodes CASSQESGQTYGYTF.

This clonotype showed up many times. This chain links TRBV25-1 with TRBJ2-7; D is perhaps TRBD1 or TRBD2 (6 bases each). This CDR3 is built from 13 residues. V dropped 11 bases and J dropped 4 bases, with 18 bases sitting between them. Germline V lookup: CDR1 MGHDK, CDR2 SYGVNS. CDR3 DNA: TGTGCCTCCAGGGGTTCGGGGGATTACGAGCAGTACTTC. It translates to CASRGSGDYEQYF.

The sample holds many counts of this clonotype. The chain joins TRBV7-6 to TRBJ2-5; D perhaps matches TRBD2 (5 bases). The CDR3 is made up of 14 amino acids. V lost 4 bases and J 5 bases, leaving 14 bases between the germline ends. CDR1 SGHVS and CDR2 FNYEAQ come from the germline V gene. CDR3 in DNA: TGTGCCAGCAGCTCGGACTCTACCCGGGAGACCCAGTACTTC. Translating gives CASSSDSTRETQYF. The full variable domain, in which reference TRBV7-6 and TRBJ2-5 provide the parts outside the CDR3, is GAGVSQSPRYKVTKRGQDVALRCDPISGHVSLYWYRQALGQGPEFLTYFNYEAQQDKSGLPNDRFSAERPEGSISTLTIQRTEQRDSAMYRCASSSDSTRETQYFGPGTRLLVL.

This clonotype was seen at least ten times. The CDR3 region is CASSTLSYNEQFF. The CDR3 bases are TGTGCCAGCAGTACCCTCTCCTACAATGAGCAGTTCTTC. The gene calls are TRBV27 and TRBJ2-1; D call uncertain. CDR3 size: 13 residues. CDR1 and CDR2 (germline): MNHEY, SMNVEV (reference sequence). Trimming cost V 5 bases and J 0 bases, with 5 bases left between them.

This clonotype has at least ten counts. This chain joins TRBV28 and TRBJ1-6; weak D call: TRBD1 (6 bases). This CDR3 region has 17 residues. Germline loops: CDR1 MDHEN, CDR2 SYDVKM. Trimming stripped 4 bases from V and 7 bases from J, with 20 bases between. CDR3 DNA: TGTGCCAGCAGTTCCCACGGCGGGGGCGGTCAAAATTCACCCCTCCACTTT. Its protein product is CASSSHGGGGQNSPLHF.

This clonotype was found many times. For the CDR3, the DNA is TGTGCCAGCAGTTTATCGGGGACAGCTAACTATGGCTACACCTTC. As protein: CASSLSGTANYGYTF. The chain joins TRBV27 to TRBJ1-2; 7 bases match TRBD1. The CDR3 extends over 15 amino acids. Germline lookup yields CDR1 MNHEY and CDR2 SMNVEV (reference sequence). With V trimmed by 0 bases and J by 0 bases, 1 base remained unmatched.

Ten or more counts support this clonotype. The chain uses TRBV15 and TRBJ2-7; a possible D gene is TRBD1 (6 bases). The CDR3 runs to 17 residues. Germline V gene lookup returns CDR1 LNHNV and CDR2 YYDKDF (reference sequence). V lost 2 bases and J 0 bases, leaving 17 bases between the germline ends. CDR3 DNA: TGTGCCACCAGCAGAACAACGGCCAGGGGATACTCCTACGAGCAGTACTTC. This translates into CATSRTTARGYSYEQYF.

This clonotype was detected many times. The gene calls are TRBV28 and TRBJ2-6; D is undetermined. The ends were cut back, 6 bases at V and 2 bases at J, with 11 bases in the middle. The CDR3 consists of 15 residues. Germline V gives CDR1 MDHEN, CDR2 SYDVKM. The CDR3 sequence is CASSSDPTGANVLTF. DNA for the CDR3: TGTGCCAGCAGCTCCGACCCTACTGGGGCCAACGTCCTGACTTTC.

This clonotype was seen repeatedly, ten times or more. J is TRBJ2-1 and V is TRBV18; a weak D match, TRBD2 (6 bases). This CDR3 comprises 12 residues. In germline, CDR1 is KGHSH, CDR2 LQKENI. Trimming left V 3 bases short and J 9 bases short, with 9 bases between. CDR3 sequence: CASSPRESEQFF. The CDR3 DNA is TGTGCCAGCTCACCCCGGGAGAGTGAGCAGTTCTTC. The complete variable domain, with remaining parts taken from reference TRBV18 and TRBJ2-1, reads NAGVMQNPRHLVRRRGQEARLRCSPMKGHSHVYWYRQLPEEGLKFMVYLQKENIIDESGMPKERFSAEFPKEGPSILRIQQVVRGDSAAYFCASSPRESEQFFGPGTRLTVL.

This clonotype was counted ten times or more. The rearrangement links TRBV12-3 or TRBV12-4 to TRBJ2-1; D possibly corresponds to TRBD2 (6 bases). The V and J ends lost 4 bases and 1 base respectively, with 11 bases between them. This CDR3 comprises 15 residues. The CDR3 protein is CASSSLATSYNEQFF. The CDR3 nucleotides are TGTGCCAGCAGTTCCCTAGCGACGTCCTACAATGAGCAGTTCTTC.

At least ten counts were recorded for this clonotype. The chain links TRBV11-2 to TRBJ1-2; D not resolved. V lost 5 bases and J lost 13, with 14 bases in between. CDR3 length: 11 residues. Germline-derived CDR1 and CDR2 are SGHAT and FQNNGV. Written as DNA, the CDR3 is TGTGCCAGCAGCATGGACGGACCCTGCACCTTC. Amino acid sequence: CASSMDGPCTF.

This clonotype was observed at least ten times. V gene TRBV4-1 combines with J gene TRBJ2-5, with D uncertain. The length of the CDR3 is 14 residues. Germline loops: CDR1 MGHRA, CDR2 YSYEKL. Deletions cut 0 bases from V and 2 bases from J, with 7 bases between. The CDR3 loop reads CASSQEPRQETQYF. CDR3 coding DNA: TGCGCCAGCAGCCAAGAGCCCAGGCAAGAGACCCAGTACTTC.

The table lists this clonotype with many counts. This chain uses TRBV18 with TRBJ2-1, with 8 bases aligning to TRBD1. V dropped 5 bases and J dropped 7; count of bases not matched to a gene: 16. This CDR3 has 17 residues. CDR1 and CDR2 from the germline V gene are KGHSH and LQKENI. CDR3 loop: CASSFTRARTGINEQFF. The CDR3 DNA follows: TGTGCCAGCTCATTTACAAGGGCAAGGACAGGGATTAATGAGCAGTTCTTC. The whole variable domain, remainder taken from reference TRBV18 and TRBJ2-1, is NAGVMQNPRHLVRRRGQEARLRCSPMKGHSHVYWYRQLPEEGLKFMVYLQKENIIDESGMPKERFSAEFPKEGPSILRIQQVVRGDSAAYFCASSFTRARTGINEQFFGPGTRLTVL.

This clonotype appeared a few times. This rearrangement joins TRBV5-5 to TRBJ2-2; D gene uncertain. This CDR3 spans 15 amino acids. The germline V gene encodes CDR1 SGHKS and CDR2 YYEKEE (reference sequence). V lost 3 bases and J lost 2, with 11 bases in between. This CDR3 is CASSSEPANTGELFF. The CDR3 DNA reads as TGTGCCAGCAGCTCGGAGCCAGCAAACACCGGGGAGCTGTTTTTT.

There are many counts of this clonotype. The CDR3 here is CASSPTGPSHGYTF. The CDR3 bases are TGTGCCAGCAGCCCCACAGGTCCTAGCCATGGCTACACCTTC. The V and J genes are TRBV9 and TRBJ1-2; TRBD1 might be the D (5 bases). Germline CDR1 and CDR2: SGDLS and YYNGEE. Trimming removed 4 bases from V and 6 bases from J, with 16 bases in between. The CDR3 contains 14 residues.

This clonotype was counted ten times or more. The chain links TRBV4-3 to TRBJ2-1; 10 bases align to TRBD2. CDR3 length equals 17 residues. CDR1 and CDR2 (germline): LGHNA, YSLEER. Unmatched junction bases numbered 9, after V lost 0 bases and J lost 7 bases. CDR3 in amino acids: CASSQETVASGSNEQFF. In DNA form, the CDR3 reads TGCGCCAGCAGCCAAGAGACGGTGGCTAGCGGGAGTAATGAGCAGTTCTTC.

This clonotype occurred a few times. The CDR3 loop reads CASSLYTSPYRGEETQYF. The DNA of the CDR3 is TGTGCCAGCAGCTTATATACTAGCCCCTATCGAGGAGAAGAGACCCAGTACTTC. V usage is TRBV11-1 and J usage is TRBJ2-5; TRBD2 is a possible D gene (6 bases). There are 18 residues in the CDR3. V was cut by 2 bases and J by 3 bases, with 22 bases left in between. CDR1 and CDR2 (germline): SGHAT, FQDESV (reference sequence). Full variable domain (missing parts from reference TRBV11-1 and TRBJ2-5): EAEVAQSPRYKITEKSQAVAFWCDPISGHATLYWYRQILGQGPELLVQFQDESVVDDSQLPKDRFSAERLKGVDSTLKIQPAELGDSAMYLCASSLYTSPYRGEETQYFGPGTRLLVL.

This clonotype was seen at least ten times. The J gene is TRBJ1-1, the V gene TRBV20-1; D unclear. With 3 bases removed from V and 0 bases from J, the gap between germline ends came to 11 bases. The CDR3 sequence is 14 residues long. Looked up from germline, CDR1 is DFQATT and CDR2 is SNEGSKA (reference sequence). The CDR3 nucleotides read TGCAGTGCTAGTGGCTCAAACTTGAACACTGAAGCTTTCTTT. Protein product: CSASGSNLNTEAFF.